Given below is one T cell receptor beta chain in context. The antigen is undetermined. The CDR3 runs to 12 residues. Trimming shortened V by 4 bases and J by 3 bases, and 6 bases separated the two germline ends. The source of the sample is a study of T cell responses to AZD1222 COVID-19 vaccine. Findings and limits, study-wide: The study found Spike-specific TCR breadth and depth rose after two AZD1222 doses. Regions left unmutated in variants are reportedly the target of nearly half of spike-specific TCRs. Donors were chiefly white British, with a greater number of females, and clonal diversity was perhaps underestimated.

Data came from immunoSEQ multiplex PCR; TCRdb stores just in-frame clones and leaves some out. The data show about 80,000 clones, with 80% to 90% seen just once and about 10% held by the top ten. This receptor was obtained from an adult who received the AZD1222 COVID-19 vaccine. This chain links TRBV12-3 or TRBV12-4 with TRBJ2-5; the D gene is possibly TRBD1 (6 bases). The sample consisted of peripheral blood, taken 28 days after the second AZD1222 dose. CDR3 sequence (DNA): TGTGCCAGCAGTTCAGGGGAAGAGACCCAGTACTTC. Protein sequence: CASSSGEETQYF.